Listed below are T cell receptor beta chains from one sample, sequenced in a study of CD8 T cells in Susac syndrome. One entry per CDR3 protein, called by TCRdb with MiXCR from the immunoSEQ multiplex PCR reads. The sample contains about 300,000 distinct CDR3 sequences, around 92% of which appear only once. The sequenced material came from CD4+ T cells from PBMCs. These receptors were obtained from a human donor with multiple sclerosis. Each CDR3 is given with its conserved first and last residue. A D gene is named only where the DNA matches it firmly. Where a row states a size, it is once, few, many or the class of an expanded clone; other rows omit it.

D	size	V	J	CDR3	DNA
-	-	TRBV4-1	TRBJ1-4	CASTAWGEKLFF	TGCGCCAGCACCGCATGGGGTGAAAAACTGTTTTTT
TRBD2	-	TRBV20-1	TRBJ2-7	CSASDRGTSGPYEQYF	TGCAGTGCTAGTGATAGGGGGACTAGCGGACCCTACGAGCAGTACTTC
-	-	TRBV12-3/TRBV12-4	TRBJ2-7	CASSLGGVHDEQYF	TGTGCCAGCAGTTTAGGTGGGGTTCACGACGAGCAGTACTTC
-	-	TRBV10-1	TRBJ1-1	CASSENMRTEAFF	TGCGCCAGCAGTGAAAATATGAGGACTGAAGCTTTCTTT
TRBD1	-	TRBV29-1	TRBJ2-3	CSGYRGGSTDTQYF	TGCAGCGGATACAGGGGTGGGAGCACAGATACGCAGTATTTT
-	-	TRBV25-1	TRBJ1-5	CASSAAEFTAQHF	TGTGCCTCCTCAGCGGCGGAGTTCACGGCCCAGCATTTT
-	-	TRBV5-4	TRBJ2-6	CASRNRLAGANVLTF	TGTGCCAGCAGAAACCGACTAGCTGGGGCCAACGTCCTGACTTTC
-	-	TRBV28	TRBJ2-3	CASSLSWGLEEADTQYF	TGTGCCAGCAGTTTATCTTGGGGACTCGAGGAAGCAGATACGCAGTATTTT
TRBD1	-	TRBV7-2	TRBJ1-1	CASSLRGGRDTEAFF	TGTGCCAGCAGCTTACGAGGGGGCAGGGATACTGAAGCTTTCTTT
-	-	TRBV23-1	TRBJ1-2	CASSQPGATRYTF	TGCGCCAGCAGTCAACCGGGGGCCACGCGCTACACCTTC
TRBD1	-	TRBV25-1	TRBJ2-1	CASSGTGSYNEQFF	TGTGCCAGCAGTGGGACAGGGTCCTACAATGAGCAGTTCTTC
-	-	TRBV20-1	TRBJ2-1	CSIPSGAEQFF	TGCAGTATTCCTAGTGGAGCTGAGCAGTTCTTC
TRBD2	few	TRBV5-1	TRBJ2-7	CASSSPLRGGYSYEQYF	TGCGCCAGCAGCTCCCCTTTACGGGGGGGTTACTCCTACGAGCAGTACTTC
-	-	TRBV6-1	TRBJ2-7	CASSEGIALQIYEQYF	TGTGCCAGCAGTGAAGGTATCGCCCTGCAGATATACGAGCAGTACTTC
TRBD1	-	TRBV12-3/TRBV12-4	TRBJ1-1	CASRNTGAGTEAFF	TGTGCCAGCAGGAATACAGGGGCTGGCACTGAAGCTTTCTTT
TRBD2	-	TRBV5-1	TRBJ2-2	CASSRLAGGPGELFF	TGCGCCAGCAGCCGACTAGCGGGAGGACCCGGGGAGCTGTTTTTT
TRBD1	-	TRBV6-6	TRBJ1-2	CASSQDRATTNYGYTF	TGTGCCAGCAGCCAGGACAGGGCGACGACTAACTATGGCTACACCTTC
-	once	TRBV4-3	TRBJ1-1	CASSHRANTEAFF	TGCGCCAGCAGCCACCGGGCCAACACTGAAGCTTTCTTT
-	-	TRBV19	TRBJ2-2	CASKRGPSTGELFF	TGTGCCAGTAAACGGGGGCCGAGCACCGGGGAGCTGTTTTTT
-	-	TRBV30	TRBJ1-2	CAWRTDPFYGYTF	TGTGCCTGGAGGACTGACCCTTTCTATGGCTACACCTTC
-	-	TRBV21-1	TRBJ2-7	CASSMNRSYEQYF	TGTGCCAGCAGTATGAACAGGTCCTACGAGCAGTACTTC
TRBD2	once	TRBV20-1	TRBJ2-2	CSASIGLAGLAGELFF	TGCAGTGCTAGCATCGGACTAGCGGGATTGGCCGGGGAGCTGTTTTTT
-	-	TRBV20-1	TRBJ2-6	CSARKGGLGANVLTF	TGCAGTGCTAGAAAGGGGGGCCTAGGGGCCAACGTCCTGACTTTC
-	-	TRBV18	TRBJ1-1	CASSPTARPVVAFF	TGTGCCAGCTCACCTACCGCCCGACCCGTTGTAGCTTTCTTT
-	-	TRBV19	TRBJ1-2	CASSIDREGYGYTF	TGTGCCAGTAGTATAGACCGGGAGGGATATGGCTACACCTTC
-	-	TRBV29-1	TRBJ2-3	CSVEGSGTDTQYF	TGCAGCGTTGAGGGAAGTGGCACAGATACGCAGTATTTT
-	-	TRBV7-2	TRBJ1-2	CASSPGGTGQNYGYTF	TGTGCCAGCAGCCCTGGGGGTACGGGTCAAAACTATGGCTACACCTTC
TRBD2	-	TRBV19	TRBJ2-1	CASTTSGGVNEQFF	TGTGCCAGTACGACTAGCGGGGGGGTGAATGAGCAGTTCTTC
-	-	TRBV12-3/TRBV12-4	TRBJ2-5	CASTDGVQGGETQYF	TGTGCCAGCACCGATGGGGTACAGGGAGGAGAGACCCAGTACTTC